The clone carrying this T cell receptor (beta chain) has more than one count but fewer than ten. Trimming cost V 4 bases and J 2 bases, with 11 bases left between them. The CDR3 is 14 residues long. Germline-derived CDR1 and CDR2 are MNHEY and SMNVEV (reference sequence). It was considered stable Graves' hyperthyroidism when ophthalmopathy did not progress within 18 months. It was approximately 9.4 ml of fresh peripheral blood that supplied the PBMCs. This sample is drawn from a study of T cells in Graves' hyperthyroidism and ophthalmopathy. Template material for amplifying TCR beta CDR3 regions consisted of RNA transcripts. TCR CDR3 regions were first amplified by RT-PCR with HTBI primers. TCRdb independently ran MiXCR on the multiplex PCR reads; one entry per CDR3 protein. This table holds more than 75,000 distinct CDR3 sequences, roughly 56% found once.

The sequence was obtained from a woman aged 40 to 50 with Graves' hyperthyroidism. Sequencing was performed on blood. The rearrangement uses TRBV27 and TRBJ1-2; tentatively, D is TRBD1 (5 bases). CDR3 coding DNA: TGTGCCAGCAGTTCCAGGGTTCCCAACTATGGCTACACCTTC. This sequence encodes CASSSRVPNYGYTF.